Below are 19 T cell receptor beta chains sequenced from a single sample in a study of early T cells in non-severe SARS-CoV-2 infection. TCRdb fed the 5' RACE reads into MiXCR, producing one record per CDR3 protein. The sample yields more than 75,000 distinct CDR3 sequences, around 14% seen once. The sample comprised whole blood. The origin of the receptors is an adult who was a healthcare worker with PCR-confirmed SARS-CoV-2 infection or an uninfected control (not recorded which).

This clonotype was observed many times. The chain is built from TRBV24-1 and TRBJ2-1, with 11 positions matching TRBD1. There are 15 residues in the CDR3. J gave up 6 bases and V 6 bases, and 6 bases lay outside the gene matches. Germline assignment: CDR1 KGHDR and CDR2 SFDVKD. CDR3 coding DNA: TGTGCCACCAGTTCCGGGACAGGGGGGTCCAATGAGCAGTTCTTC. Translation: CATSSGTGGSNEQFF.

This clonotype was seen more than once but under ten times. The chain uses TRBV28 and TRBJ1-5; D is unresolved. Germline CDR1 reads MDHEN; CDR2 reads SYDVKM. The V end lost 6 bases, the J end lost 11 bases, and 17 bases lay between the germline ends. The CDR3 sequence is 13 residues long. CDR3 in DNA: TGTGCCAGCAGCTTACGTCCGGACGGGACCCAGCATTTT. Translating it yields CASSLRPDGTQHF.

This clonotype came up many times. The chain joins TRBV10-3 to TRBJ2-7; possibly TRBD2 for D (5 bases). The CDR3 has 13 residues. Trimming cost V 5 bases and J 2 bases, with 10 bases left between them. CDR1 and CDR2 from the germline V gene are ENHRY and SYGVKD. In DNA, the CDR3 is TGTGCCATCAGTAGCGGCAGTCCCTACGAGCAGTACTTC. Translated: CAISSGSPYEQYF.

This chain links TRBV6-5 with TRBJ1-1; TRBD1 matches 7 bases. With 6 bases clipped from V and 5 bases from J, the junction kept 6 bases outside the gene matches. The length of the CDR3 is 13 residues. Germline-derived CDR1 and CDR2 are MNHEY and SVGAGI. The CDR3 region has the DNA TGTGCCAGCAGAAGACAGGGATCGACTGAAGCTTTCTTT. Its protein product is CASRRQGSTEAFF.

This clonotype was picked up a small number of times. This sequence joins TRBV6-6 and TRBJ1-4; 8 bases match TRBD1. The CDR3 has 16 residues. Germline V gives CDR1 MNHNY, CDR2 SVGAGI (reference sequence). With 2 bases clipped from V and 6 bases from J, the junction kept 8 bases outside the gene matches. For the CDR3, the DNA is TGTGCCAGCAGTTACGAGGAAGGACAGGGTGATGAAAAACTGTTTTTT. The encoded protein is CASSYEEGQGDEKLFF.

This clonotype was detected a few times. J is TRBJ2-7 and V is TRBV20-1, with 10 bases lining up with TRBD2. V gave up 3 bases and J gave up 1 base; unmatched junction bases: 3. Germline V lookup: CDR1 DFQATT, CDR2 SNEGSKA (reference sequence). The CDR3 consists of 14 residues. In DNA, the CDR3 is TGCAGTGCTAGCCAGCGGGGGGGGTCCTACGAGCAGTACTTC. This encodes CSASQRGGSYEQYF.

This chain connects TRBV11-2 to TRBJ2-3; D perhaps matches TRBD1 (6 bases). The CDR3 has 17 residues. Trimming stripped 5 bases from V and 1 base from J, with 19 bases between. Germline lookup yields CDR1 SGHAT and CDR2 FQNNGV. For the CDR3, the DNA is TGTGCCAGCAGCCACAGGGAAGGGAACCTTCGCACAGATACGCAGTATTTT. Translating it yields CASSHREGNLRTDTQYF.

This clonotype was seen only a few times. V and J are TRBV12-3 or TRBV12-4 and TRBJ1-3; D may be TRBD1 (5 bases). The CDR3 runs 19 residues. V dropped 3 bases and J dropped 0 bases, with 21 bases sitting between them. Written as DNA, the CDR3 is TGTGCCAGCAGTTTGGGCAGGGTCCCACGCCATCACTCTGGAAACACCATATATTTT. It translates to CASSLGRVPRHHSGNTIYF.

The chain links TRBV11-3 to TRBJ1-3; D gene ambiguous. Trimming removed 0 bases from V and 4 bases from J, with 10 bases in between. CDR1 SGHNT and CDR2 YENEEA come from the germline V gene. The CDR3 is 15 amino acids. The CDR3 DNA follows: TGTGCCAGCAGCTTAGATCAGACGCCGGGAAACACCATATATTTT. Amino acid sequence: CASSLDQTPGNTIYF.

The chain has TRBV12-3 or TRBV12-4 and TRBJ1-3, with a weak D call TRBD1 (5 bases). Trimming removed 2 bases at V and 4 bases at J, with 12 bases between. This CDR3 contains 15 residues. The CDR3 is CASSLPGFTGNTIYF. CDR3 coding DNA: TGTGCCAGCAGTTTACCAGGGTTCACGGGAAACACCATATATTTT.

The chain employs TRBV5-1 and TRBJ2-7, with 7 positions matching TRBD1. The germline gives CDR1 SGHRS, CDR2 YFSETQ. The CDR3 runs 14 residues. The J segment lost 6 bases and the V segment lost 1 base, leaving 7 bases of the junction unmatched. The CDR3, as DNA: TGCGCCAGCAGCTTGCAGGGGGTGGCGGGCGAGCAGTACTTC. Translation gives CASSLQGVAGEQYF.

The chain uses TRBV29-1 and TRBJ2-1, with D unclear. The CDR3 is 9 amino acids. In germline, CDR1 is SQVTM, CDR2 ANQGSEA. V lost 0 bases and J 12 bases, leaving 3 bases between the germline ends. Here the CDR3 reads CSVEDRQFF. The CDR3 DNA reads as TGCAGCGTTGAAGACAGGCAGTTCTTC.

The table lists this clonotype with a few counts. The chain combines TRBV7-2 with TRBJ2-1; D may be TRBD2 (6 bases). There are 17 residues in the CDR3. V was clipped by 4 bases and J by 1 base, with 17 bases between them. Germline V CDR1 and CDR2: SGHTA, FQGNSA. The CDR3 sequence is CASSSGRRAGSYNEQFF. The DNA for the CDR3 is TGTGCCAGCAGCTCTGGAAGGAGGGCCGGATCCTACAATGAGCAGTTCTTC. The entire variable domain, with the rest obtained from reference TRBV7-2 and TRBJ2-1, is as follows: GAGVSQSPSNKVTEKGKDVELRCDPISGHTALYWYRQSLGQGLEFLIYFQGNSAPDKSGLPSDRFSAERTGGSVSTLTIQRTQQEDSAVYLCASSSGRRAGSYNEQFFGPGTRLTVL.

The chain employs TRBV20-1 and TRBJ2-5; the match to TRBD2 covers 10 bases. CDR3 length equals 19 residues. V shed 6 bases and J 0 bases; nucleotides not matched to a gene: 19. CDR1 and CDR2 (germline): DFQATT, SNEGSKA (reference sequence). CDR3 sequence (DNA): TGCAGTGCCAGATGCCCGACGCCAGCGGGAGGGAGGTACCAAGAGACCCAGTACTTC. It translates to CSARCPTPAGGRYQETQYF.

This clonotype has a count of ten or more. The genes are TRBV5-1 and TRBJ2-5; D ambiguous. CDR3 length: 12 amino acids. Trimming took off 3 bases at V and 2 bases at J, with 5 bases between the two ends. CDR1 and CDR2 (germline): SGHRS, YFSETQ. The CDR3 here is CASSWPQETQYF. The CDR3 DNA sequence: TGCGCCAGCAGCTGGCCTCAAGAGACCCAGTACTTC.

This clonotype occurred a few times. V gene TRBV12-3 or TRBV12-4 combines with J gene TRBJ2-2; no reliable D call. This CDR3 region has 13 residues. Trimming stripped 4 bases from V and 5 bases from J, with 8 bases between. CDR3 region: CASSSPGTGELFF. The CDR3 DNA reads TGTGCCAGCAGTTCCCCCGGGACCGGGGAGCTGTTTTTT.

This clonotype was counted at least ten times. This rearrangement joins TRBV12-3 or TRBV12-4 to TRBJ2-1; 10 bases are shared with TRBD1. The V segment lost 1 base and the J segment 4 bases; nucleotides outside the gene matches: 1. The CDR3 is made up of 15 amino acids. The CDR3 protein is CASSLGTGGYNEQFF. The CDR3 nucleotides read TGTGCCAGCAGTTTAGGGACAGGGGGATACAATGAGCAGTTCTTC.

This clonotype was detected ten times or more. The chain employs TRBV6-1 and TRBJ1-6; D ambiguous. V was trimmed by 3 bases and J by 11 bases, leaving 11 bases between them. Germline loops: CDR1 MNHNS, CDR2 SASEGT. The CDR3 has 13 amino acids. CDR3 DNA: TGTGCCAGCAGTGACAGGAATGAGCCACCCCTCCACTTT. This sequence encodes CASSDRNEPPLHF.

The genes are TRBV7-9 and TRBJ1-2, with D perhaps TRBD1 (5 bases). Germline assignment: CDR1 SEHNR and CDR2 FQNEAQ (reference sequence). CDR3 length equals 13 residues. Trimming left V 3 bases short and J 7 bases short, with 12 bases between. Here the CDR3 DNA reads TGTGCCAGCAGCTTCCCCCTTGGGACTGGCTACACCTTC. Protein: CASSFPLGTGYTF.